This T cell receptor beta chain was observed in a study of beta chain features in type 1 diabetes. General study findings and limits: Moderate but significant shortening of TCRB CDR3s was recorded in all four CD4+ subsets from Type 1 diabetes patients.

This clone was counted between two and nine times. Its cognate antigen is unknown. Every isolated RNA sample was fully reverse transcribed, so sequencing captured expressed TCRB transcripts. TCRdb's table, derived via immunoSEQ multiplex PCR, lists solely in-frame clones and lacks some. The sample contains under 850,000 clones, roughly 13% of which appear only once. The CDR3 runs 13 residues. In germline, CDR1 is SGHRS, CDR2 YFSETQ. Trimming took 4 bases from V and 4 from J; bases not matched to a gene: 3. The chain joins TRBV5-1 to TRBJ1-1, with TRBD1 matching 8 bases. This TCR was recovered from a man aged 18 to 29 with type 1 diabetes. The material sequenced was naive CD4+ T cells from blood. CDR3 loop: CASSPGGGTEAFF. The CDR3 region has the DNA TGCGCCAGCAGCCCAGGGGGCGGCACTGAAGCTTTCTTT. The full variable domain, in which reference TRBV5-1 and TRBJ1-1 provide the parts outside the CDR3, is KAGVTQTPRYLIKTRGQQVTLSCSPISGHRSVSWYQQTPGQGLQFLFEYFSETQRNKGNFPGRFSGRQFSNSRSEMNVSTLELGDSALYLCASSPGGGTEAFFGQGTRLTVV.